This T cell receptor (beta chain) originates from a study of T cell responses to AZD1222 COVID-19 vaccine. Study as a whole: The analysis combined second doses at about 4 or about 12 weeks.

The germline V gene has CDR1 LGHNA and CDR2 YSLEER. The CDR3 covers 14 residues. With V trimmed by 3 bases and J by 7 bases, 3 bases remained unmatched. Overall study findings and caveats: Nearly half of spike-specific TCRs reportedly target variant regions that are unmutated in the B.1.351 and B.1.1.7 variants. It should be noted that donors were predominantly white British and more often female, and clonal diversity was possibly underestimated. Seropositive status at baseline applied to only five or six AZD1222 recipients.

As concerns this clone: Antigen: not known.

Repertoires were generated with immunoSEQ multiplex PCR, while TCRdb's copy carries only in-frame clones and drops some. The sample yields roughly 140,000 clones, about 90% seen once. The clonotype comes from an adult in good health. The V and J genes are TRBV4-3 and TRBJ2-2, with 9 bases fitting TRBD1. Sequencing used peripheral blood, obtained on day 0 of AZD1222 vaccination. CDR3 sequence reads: CASSQGTGNGELFF. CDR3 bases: TGCGCCAGCAGCCAGGGGACAGGGAACGGGGAGCTGTTTTTT.